This section outlines one T cell receptor beta chain sequence together with its context. Its antigen is unknown. Repertoires were generated with immunoSEQ multiplex PCR, while TCRdb's copy carries only in-frame clones and drops some. Among 70,000 or so clones listed, about 91% were seen once. This sample is drawn from a study of T cell responses to AZD1222 COVID-19 vaccine. Broader study findings: Once two AZD1222 doses were given, Spike-specific TCR breadth and depth went up. At baseline, just a handful of AZD1222 recipients tested seropositive. Donors were chiefly white British, with a greater number of females, and clonal diversity was perhaps underestimated. Sampling that yielded the repertoires occurred only after the peak T cell response.

CDR3 length equals 17 residues. The germline V gene has CDR1 LGHNA and CDR2 YNFKEQ. Trimming shortened V by 1 base and J by 5 bases, and 15 bases separated the two germline ends. The receptor was isolated from an adult in good health. The chain uses TRBV4-2 and TRBJ1-6; maybe TRBD1 (5 bases). The source material was peripheral blood, sampled on day 0 of AZD1222 vaccination. The CDR3 sequence: CASSQGMGGGNNSPLHF. CDR3 bases: TGTGCCAGCAGCCAAGGAATGGGTGGGGGGAATAATTCACCCCTCCACTTT.